This T cell receptor (beta chain) derives from a study of vaccination and CD4 T cells after COVID-19. The V and J ends lost 3 bases and 6 bases respectively, with 12 bases between them. The CDR3 covers 14 residues. Treatment specified: roughly 10-day PBMC culture with coronavirus spike peptide pools or control peptides (ViraFEST assay). Oncomine TCR Beta short-read sequencing was applied to DNA from cultured CD4+ T cells. TCRdb recomputed calls from the PCR reads with MiXCR, one row per CDR3 protein. The sample yields roughly 17,000 distinct CDR3 sequences, less than 35% seen once. There are a few counts of this clonotype. Its specificity is not known.

The chain recombines TRBV12-3 or TRBV12-4 with TRBJ2-1; no reliable D call. The TCR comes from a human donor with COVID-19. The specimen sequenced was cultured CD4+ T cells from blood. The CDR3 spells CASSLGTILNEQFF. The CDR3 region has the DNA TGTGCCAGCAGTTTGGGCACTATCCTCAATGAGCAGTTCTTC.